In its sample, the clone carrying this T cell receptor (beta chain) was seen many times. Its antigen is currently unknown. The sample is drawn from a study of T cells after yellow fever vaccination. Across the whole study: Fractions with few cells were prepared using SMART-Seq v4 Ultra Low Input.

UMIs were added to TCR cDNA along with a universal primer site when it was made by 5'RACE template switching. In TCRdb, the 5' RACE reads were re-called with MiXCR into one record per CDR3 protein. Of 300,000 to 400,000 distinct CDR3 sequences detected, around 12% appear once; the ten largest clones hold roughly 3.1%. The CDR3 is made up of 14 amino acids. V shed 7 bases and J 2 bases; nucleotides not matched to a gene: 7. Findings and caveats of the study: Abundant clonotypes (contaminants from the bulk population) could be present in FACS-sorted repertoires.

The sample in question was CD4+ T cells sorted from PBMCs, obtained 15 days after the yellow fever booster vaccination. The genes are TRBV12-3 or TRBV12-4 and TRBJ1-1; 7 bases align to TRBD1. This TCR derives from a man aged 18 to 35 who received the YFV17D yellow fever vaccine. Here the CDR3 DNA reads TGTGCCAGCAACCCCGGGACAGATAACACTGAAGCTTTCTTT. Protein sequence: CASNPGTDNTEAFF.